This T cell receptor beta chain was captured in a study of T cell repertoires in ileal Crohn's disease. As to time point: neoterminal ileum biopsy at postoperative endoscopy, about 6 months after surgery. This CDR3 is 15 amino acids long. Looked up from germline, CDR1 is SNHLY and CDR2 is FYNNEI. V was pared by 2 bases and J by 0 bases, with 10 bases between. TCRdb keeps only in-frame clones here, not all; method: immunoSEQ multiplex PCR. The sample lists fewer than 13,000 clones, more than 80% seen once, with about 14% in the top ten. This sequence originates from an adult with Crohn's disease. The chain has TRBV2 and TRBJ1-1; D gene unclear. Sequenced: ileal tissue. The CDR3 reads CASSESPRLNTEAFF. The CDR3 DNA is TGTGCCAGCAGTGAATCTCCTCGGTTGAACACTGAAGCTTTCTTT. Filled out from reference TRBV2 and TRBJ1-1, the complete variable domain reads EPEVTQTPSHQVTQMGQEVILRCVPISNHLYFYWYRQILGQKVEFLVSFYNNEISEKSEIFDDQFSVERPDGSNFTLKIRSTKLEDSAMYFCASSESPRLNTEAFFGQGTRLTVV.